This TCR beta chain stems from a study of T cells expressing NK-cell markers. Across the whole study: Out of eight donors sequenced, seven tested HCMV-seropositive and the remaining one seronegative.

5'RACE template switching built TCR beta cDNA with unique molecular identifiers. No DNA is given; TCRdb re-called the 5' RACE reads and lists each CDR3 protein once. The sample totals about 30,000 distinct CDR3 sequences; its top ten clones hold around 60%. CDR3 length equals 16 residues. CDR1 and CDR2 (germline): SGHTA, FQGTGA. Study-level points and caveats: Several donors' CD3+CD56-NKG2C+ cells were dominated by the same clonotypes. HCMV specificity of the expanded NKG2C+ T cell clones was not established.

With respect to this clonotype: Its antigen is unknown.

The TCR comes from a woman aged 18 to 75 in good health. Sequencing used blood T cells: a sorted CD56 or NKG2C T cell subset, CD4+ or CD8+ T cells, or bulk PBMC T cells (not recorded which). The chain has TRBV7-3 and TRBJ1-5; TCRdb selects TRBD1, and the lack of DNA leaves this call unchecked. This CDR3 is CASSPTGENSNQPQHF. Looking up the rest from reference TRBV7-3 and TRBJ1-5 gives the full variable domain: GAGVSQTPSNKVTEKGKYVELRCDPISGHTALYWYRQSLGQGPEFLIYFQGTGAADDSGLPNDRFFAVRPEGSVSTLKIQRTERGDSAVYLCASSPTGENSNQPQHFGDGTRLSIL.